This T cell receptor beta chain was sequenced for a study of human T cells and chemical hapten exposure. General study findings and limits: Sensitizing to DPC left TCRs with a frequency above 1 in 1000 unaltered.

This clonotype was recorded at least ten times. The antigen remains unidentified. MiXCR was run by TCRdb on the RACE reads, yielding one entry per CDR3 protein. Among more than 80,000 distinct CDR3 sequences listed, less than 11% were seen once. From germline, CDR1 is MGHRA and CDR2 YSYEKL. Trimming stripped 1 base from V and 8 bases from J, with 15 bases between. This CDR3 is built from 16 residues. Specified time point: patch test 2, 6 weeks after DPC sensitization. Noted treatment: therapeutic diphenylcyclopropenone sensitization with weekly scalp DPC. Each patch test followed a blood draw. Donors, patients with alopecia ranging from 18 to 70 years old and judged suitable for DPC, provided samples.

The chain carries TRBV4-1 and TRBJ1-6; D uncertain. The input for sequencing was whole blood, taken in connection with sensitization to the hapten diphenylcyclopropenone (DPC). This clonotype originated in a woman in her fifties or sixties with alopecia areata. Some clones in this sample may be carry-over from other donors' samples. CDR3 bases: TGCGCCAGCAGCCAAGGTACCTGGGGTGAGGATTCACCCCTCCACTTT. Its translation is CASSQGTWGEDSPLHF.